Listed here are 5 T cell receptor beta chains from one sample, sequenced in a study of T cells in Graves' hyperthyroidism and ophthalmopathy. TCR beta CDR3 regions were amplified from RNA transcripts. Researchers ran a first-round RT-PCR on the TCR CDR3 using the HTBI primer set. TCRdb ran MiXCR on the multiplex PCR reads and lists one entry per CDR3 protein. The repertoire includes 750,000 to 950,000 distinct CDR3 sequences, around 39% of them detected once, and approximately 8.7% sits in the top ten. The sequenced sample was blood. These receptors were collected from a man aged 18 to 29 with Graves' hyperthyroidism.

This clonotype has just a few counts. The chain uses TRBV11-1 and TRBJ2-5, with D possibly matching TRBD2 (7 bases). This CDR3 spans 15 amino acids. Germline assignment: CDR1 SGHAT and CDR2 FQDESV (reference sequence). V was trimmed by 5 bases and J by 1 base, leaving 14 bases between them. The CDR3 DNA follows: TGTGCCAGCAGCCCCCCTGGGGGGGCCCAAGAGACCCAGTACTTC. Translated, it gives CASSPPGGAQETQYF.

This clonotype was detected many times. V gene TRBV10-3 combines with J gene TRBJ1-2; a weak D match, TRBD1 (5 bases). Germline loops: CDR1 ENHRY, CDR2 SYGVKD. V lost 9 bases to trimming and J lost 3 bases, with 11 bases between them. This CDR3 is built from 12 residues. The CDR3, as DNA: TGTGCCATGCGGAGGGGCGACTATGGCTACACCTTC. It specifies CAMRRGDYGYTF.

The table lists this clonotype with many counts. J is TRBJ1-1 and V is TRBV25-1; D gene uncertain. CDR3 length: 13 amino acids. CDR1 is MGHDK and CDR2 is SYGVNS in the germline V gene. The V and J ends lost 2 bases and 8 bases respectively, with 12 bases between them. This chain's CDR3 is CASSEIGRLEAFF. The CDR3 region has the DNA TGTGCCAGCAGTGAAATTGGACGTTTGGAAGCTTTCTTT.

CDR3 sequence reads: CASSLPQSHEQYF. CDR3 bases: TGTGCCAGCAGCTTGCCTCAGAGCCACGAGCAGTACTTC. The genes are TRBV11-2 and TRBJ2-7; D is unclear. This CDR3 is 13 amino acids long. The germline CDR1 and CDR2 sequences are SGHAT and FQNNGV. The V end lost 3 bases, the J end lost 5 bases, and 11 bases lay between the germline ends.

This clonotype was observed many times. The gene calls are TRBV9 and TRBJ2-2; 11 bases are a match to TRBD2. V shed 5 bases, J shed 3 bases, and the junction held 3 bases outside the gene matches. Germline-derived CDR1 and CDR2 are SGDLS and YYNGEE. The CDR3 consists of 15 residues. The chain's CDR3 is CASSRSGGDTGELFF. For the CDR3, the DNA is TGTGCCAGCAGTCGTAGCGGGGGGGACACCGGGGAGCTGTTTTTT.